The source of this TCR beta chain is a study of blood T cells in healthy people across ages. Broader study findings: Not knowing donor CMV status may have confounded expanded clonotype changes.

The CDR3 contains 14 residues. V lost 4 bases to trimming and J lost 0 bases, with 9 bases between them. CDR1 is SNHLY and CDR2 is FYNNEI in the germline V gene. Alongside a J-beta primer mix, a sample-barcoded 5' primer served in a second PCR lasting roughly 7 to 11 cycles. Each CDR3 protein gets one entry after TCRdb re-called the 5' RACE reads with MiXCR. Of hundreds of thousands of distinct CDR3 sequences detected, 58% appear once; the ten largest clones hold 22%. On this clonotype itself: Its antigen is unidentified.

The material sequenced was blood. The chain uses TRBV2 and TRBJ1-2, with D possibly being TRBD1 (5 bases). The source is a man aged 25-40 years in good health. CDR3 loop: CASSASTANYGYTF. Written as DNA, the CDR3 is TGTGCCAGCAGTGCCTCGACAGCTAACTATGGCTACACCTTC.